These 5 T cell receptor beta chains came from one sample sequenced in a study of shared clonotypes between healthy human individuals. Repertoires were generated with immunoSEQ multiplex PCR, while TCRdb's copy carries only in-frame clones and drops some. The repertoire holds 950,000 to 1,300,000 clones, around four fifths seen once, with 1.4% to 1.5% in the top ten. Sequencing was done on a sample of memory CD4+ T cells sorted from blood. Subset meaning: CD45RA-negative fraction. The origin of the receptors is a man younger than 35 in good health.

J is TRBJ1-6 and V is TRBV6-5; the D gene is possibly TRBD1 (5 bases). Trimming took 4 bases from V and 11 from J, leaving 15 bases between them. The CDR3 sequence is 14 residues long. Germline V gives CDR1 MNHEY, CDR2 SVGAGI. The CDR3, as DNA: TGTGCCAGCAGTTTAGGGACTGAGGATACACCCCTCCACTTT. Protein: CASSLGTEDTPLHF.

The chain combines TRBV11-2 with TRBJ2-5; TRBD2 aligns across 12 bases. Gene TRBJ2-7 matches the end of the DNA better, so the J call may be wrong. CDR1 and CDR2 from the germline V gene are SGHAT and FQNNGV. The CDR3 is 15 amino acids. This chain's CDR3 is CASSLRTSGAYEQYF. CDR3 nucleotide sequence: TGTGCCAGCAGCTTGCGGACTAGCGGGGCCTACGAGCAGTACTTC.

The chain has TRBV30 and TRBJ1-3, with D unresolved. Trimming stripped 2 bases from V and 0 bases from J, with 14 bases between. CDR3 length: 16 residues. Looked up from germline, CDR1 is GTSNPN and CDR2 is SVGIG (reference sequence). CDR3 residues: CAWSYVGSLSGNTIYF. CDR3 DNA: TGTGCCTGGAGTTATGTTGGCAGTCTCTCTGGAAACACCATATATTTT.

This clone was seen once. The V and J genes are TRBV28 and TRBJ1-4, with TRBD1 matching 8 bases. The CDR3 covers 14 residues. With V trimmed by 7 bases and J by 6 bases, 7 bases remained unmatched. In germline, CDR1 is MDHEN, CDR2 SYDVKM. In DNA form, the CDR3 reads TGTGCCAGCACCCAGACAGGGGTGGATGAAAAACTGTTTTTT. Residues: CASTQTGVDEKLFF.

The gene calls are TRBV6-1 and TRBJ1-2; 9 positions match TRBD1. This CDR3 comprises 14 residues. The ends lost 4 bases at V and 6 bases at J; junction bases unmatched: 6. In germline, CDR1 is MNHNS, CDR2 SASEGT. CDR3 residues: CASSGPGQGNGYTF. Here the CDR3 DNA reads TGTGCCAGCAGTGGGCCGGGACAGGGAAATGGCTACACCTTC.